The rows below give T cell receptor beta chains drawn from one sample of a study of T cells in Graves' hyperthyroidism and ophthalmopathy. In TCRdb, the multiplex PCR reads were re-called with MiXCR into one record per CDR3 protein. The sample comprises under 300,000 distinct CDR3 sequences, roughly 13% of which are singletons, and 7.9% rests with the top ten. Sequencing used blood. The source is a woman in her 40s with Graves' hyperthyroidism. The conserved cysteine and the conserved F or W are not part of the CDR3 here.

V	J	length	CDR3
TRBV15	TRBJ2-5	13	ATSREPGTHREQY
TRBV5-1	TRBJ1-2	12	ASSPGTGGNGYT
TRBV29-1	TRBJ2-7	11	SVVRSGAREQY
TRBV6-5	TRBJ1-2	12	ASSYTGEAYGYT
TRBV25-1	TRBJ2-1	14	ASSDSRTGNYNEQF
TRBV4-1	TRBJ2-2	15	ASSLPGQGARTGELF
TRBV28	TRBJ2-2	13	ASKSLREDTGELF
TRBV6-1	TRBJ1-5	14	ASSEAEQYSNQPQH
TRBV12-5	TRBJ1-1	9	ASEGNTEAF
TRBV7-2	TRBJ1-1	10	ASMRGKAEAF
TRBV7-9	TRBJ1-2	14	ASSLGSGLGDYGYT
TRBV24-1	TRBJ2-5	14	ATSAGEAWLGETQY
TRBV5-1	TRBJ2-1	13	ASSSGQGSYNEQF
TRBV18	TRBJ1-1	12	ASSPQGGNTEAF
TRBV12-3/TRBV12-4	TRBJ1-4	11	ASSPRTGEKLF
TRBV6-1	TRBJ2-1	13	ATRPRTGGRNEQF
TRBV9	TRBJ2-5	13	ASSVAWDNQETQY
TRBV2	TRBJ1-2	11	ASSEARQGSYT
TRBV29-1	TRBJ1-2	10	SVEGNQYPYT
TRBV19	TRBJ1-1	11	ASSRRGITEAF
TRBV27	TRBJ2-7	13	ASSILASGRNEQY
TRBV6-1	TRBJ1-4	13	ASSQQGSTNEKLF
TRBV20-1	TRBJ2-2	13	SARSVAGVTGELF
TRBV5-5	TRBJ2-1	13	ASSLDPSGTVVQF
TRBV6-2/TRBV6-3	TRBJ1-5	14	ASSYSAGRRNQPQH
TRBV18	TRBJ1-5	12	ASSPSGGNQPQH
TRBV6-1	TRBJ1-2	11	ASRKGQGYGYT
TRBV7-2	TRBJ1-6	13	ASSSTSGGGSPLH
TRBV24-1	TRBJ1-4	13	ATSDPGATNEKLF
TRBV7-2	TRBJ2-1	15	ASSLRRLAEIDNEQF
TRBV12-3/TRBV12-4	TRBJ1-1	9	ASSLRGVTF
TRBV14	TRBJ2-4	10	ASSQALNIQY
TRBV12-3/TRBV12-4	TRBJ2-7	13	ASRDGTGGTYEQY
TRBV20-1	TRBJ2-1	14	SARDPSTGGRYEQF
TRBV28	TRBJ1-6	13	ASSPSGDSPNALH
TRBV7-8	TRBJ1-5	12	ASSPREGDQPQH
TRBV2	TRBJ1-1	12	ASGAGQGDTEAF
TRBV9	TRBJ2-1	14	ASSESGTSGYNEQF
TRBV6-1	TRBJ1-3	12	ASRHQDSGNTIY
TRBV2	TRBJ2-3	11	ASSTGPLDTQY
TRBV12-3/TRBV12-4	TRBJ2-3	14	ASSLASGRVADTQY
TRBV19	TRBJ2-7	12	ATAIAQGAYEQY
TRBV4-2	TRBJ1-1	11	ASSLPQGVRAF
TRBV10-3	TRBJ2-6	13	AIRQGDSGANVLT
TRBV7-7	TRBJ2-5	12	ASSLGGEGATQY
TRBV27	TRBJ2-7	11	ASSFLGSYEQY
TRBV6-1	TRBJ1-1	11	ASSDGTHSEAF
TRBV3-1	TRBJ2-7	11	ASRDYASYEQY
TRBV2	TRBJ1-1	12	ASNRGRANTEAF
TRBV24-1	TRBJ2-3	12	ATSDPGRVDTQY
TRBV13	TRBJ2-7	11	ASSSQGAREQY
TRBV5-1	TRBJ1-1	12	ASTTRGGNTEAF
TRBV7-2	TRBJ1-3	15	ASNPSGPTSSGNTIY
TRBV15	TRBJ2-2	13	ATSRGGGSTGELF
TRBV6-1	TRBJ1-1	12	ASSRGTGGTEAF